This paragraph covers one TCR beta chain sequence. Its specificity is unknown. These data are taken from a study of cytomegalovirus exposure and HLA in healthy donors. Study-level findings and limits: Serostatus for CMV was the only available immune exposure information. Associated with cytomegalovirus, according to the listing, were 150 to 200 TCR beta chains. A missense variant in DCLRE1C was later tied to TCR beta V- and J-gene trimming.

Germline V gene data show CDR1 as SGHAT and CDR2 as FQNNGV. This CDR3 spans 17 amino acids. Trimming cost V 1 base and J 0 bases; bases outside gene matches: 6. The PCR was carried out with 60 Vbeta primers and 13 Jbeta primers. Profiled with immunoSEQ multiplex PCR; TCRdb holds only in-frame clones, not every one. The sample consists of over 150,000 clones, over 75% of them appearing once. The receptor comes from a male donor in good health and CMV-seronegative. The rearrangement uses TRBV11-2 and TRBJ2-7; 10 nucleotides align to TRBD2. The material sequenced was PBMCs. The CDR3 is CASSLGSLAGASYEQYF. Here the CDR3 DNA reads TGTGCCAGCAGCTTAGGTAGCCTAGCGGGGGCCTCCTACGAGCAGTACTTC.